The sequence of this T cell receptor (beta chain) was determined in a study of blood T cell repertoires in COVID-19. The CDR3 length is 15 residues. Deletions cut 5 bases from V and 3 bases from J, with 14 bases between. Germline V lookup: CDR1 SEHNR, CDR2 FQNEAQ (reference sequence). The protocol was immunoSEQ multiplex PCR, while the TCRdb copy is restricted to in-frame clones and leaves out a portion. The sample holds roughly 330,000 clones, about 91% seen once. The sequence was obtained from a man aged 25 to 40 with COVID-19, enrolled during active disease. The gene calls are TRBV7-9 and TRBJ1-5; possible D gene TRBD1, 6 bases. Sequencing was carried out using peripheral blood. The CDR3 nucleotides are TGTGCCAGCAGCCGCTCGGACAGCAACAATCAGCCCCAGCATTTT. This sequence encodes CASSRSDSNNQPQHF.